Sequencing of this T cell receptor (beta chain) was carried out in a study of T cell changes during pregnancy in multiple sclerosis. The V and J ends lost 1 base and 6 bases respectively, with 7 bases between them. This CDR3 contains 13 residues. Per germline, CDR1 SGHAT and CDR2 FQNNGV. Some clones are missing from TCRdb's copy, which holds only in-frame ones; the method was immunoSEQ multiplex PCR. The sample lists tens of thousands of clones, about 92% seen once, with approximately 1.2% in the top ten. Sequences were obtained from peripheral blood. The V call is TRBV11-2, the J call TRBJ2-1; D is possibly TRBD1 (5 bases). This sequence was found in a female donor with multiple sclerosis, enrolled in a pregnancy study. CDR3 in DNA: TGTGCCAGCAGCTTAGCAGGGCCCAATGAGCAGTTCTTC. Translating it yields CASSLAGPNEQFF.